The 18 T cell receptor beta chains below were found in one sample sequenced in a study of tumor and adjacent non-tumor tissue in lung cancer. Three rounds of nested PCR, following a modified ARM-PCR protocol, produced the TCRbeta library. TCRdb called the multiplex PCR reads again in MiXCR, with one record for every CDR3 protein. Altogether about 90,000 distinct CDR3 sequences are present, 75% to 85% being singletons, with the ten largest covering just over 20%. The template was RNA from unsorted bulk tissue. This non-tumor lung sample came from over 3 cm beyond the tumor edge. The source material was distant non-tumor lung tissue. The receptors here all came from a woman aged 50 to 65 with non-small cell lung cancer.

A remark on this clonotype: A junction boundary mismatches the germline segment, possibly from a read error. The J gene is TRBJ2-3, the V gene TRBV4-2, with D perhaps TRBD1 or TRBD2 (5 bases each). This CDR3 has 16 amino acids. CDR1 is LGHNA and CDR2 is YNFKEQ in the germline V gene. The CDR3 sequence: CASRKGTGTTTDMQYF. CDR3 nucleotides: TGTGCCAGTAGGAAGGGGACCGGGACCACCACAGATATGCAGTATTTT.

As concerns this clonotype: One end of the junction varies from germline; a read error may be responsible. This chain joins TRBV14 and TRBJ2-3; 8 nucleotides align to TRBD2. This CDR3 region has 13 residues. Germline V gives CDR1 SGHDN, CDR2 FVKESK. CDR3 DNA sequence: TGTGCCAGTAACCAAGAAAGGAGCGGGAGATTTAGTTTT. The encoded protein is CASNQERSGRFSF. The full variable domain, with the rest looked up from reference TRBV14 and TRBJ2-3, is EAGVTQFPSHSVIEKGQTVTLRCDPISGHDNLYWYRRVMGKEIKFLLHFVKESKQDESGMPNNRFLAERTGGTYSTLKVQPAELEDSGVYFCASNQERSGRFSFGPGTRLTVL.

This clonotype was seen many times. V gene TRBV29-1 combines with J gene TRBJ2-1; TRBD1 matches at 9 bases. The CDR3 length is 16 residues. Trimming took 6 bases from V and 5 from J; bases not matched to a gene: 14. CDR1 and CDR2 (germline): SQVTM, ANQGSEA. In DNA form, the CDR3 reads TGCAGCGTCCCCAGTGGCGGGACAGGGAAAGACAATGAGCAGTTCTTC. It yields the protein CSVPSGGTGKDNEQFF.

In regard to this clonotype: A single base separates this from a much larger clone, so it may be a read error. V is TRBV30 and J is TRBJ1-2; 10 bases map to TRBD1. The V gene end was trimmed by 4 bases and the J gene end by 10 bases; junction bases not matched to a gene: 6. The CDR3 extends over 12 amino acids. Germline V CDR1 and CDR2: GTSNPN, SVGIG (reference sequence). The CDR3 coding sequence is TGTGCCTGGAACGGACAGGGGGATGACTACACCTTC. It translates to CAWNGQGDDYTF.

The CDR3 DNA sequence: TGTACCAACAGCCATGACACCTACGAGCAGTACTTC. Protein sequence: CTNSHDTYEQYF. The V call is TRBV14, the J call TRBJ2-7; D unresolved. This CDR3 has 12 amino acids. Germline V gives CDR1 SGHDN, CDR2 FVKESK.

This clonotype was detected only once. This may arise from a read error, as a much more abundant clone is one base away. The chain links TRBV28 to TRBJ1-5; possible D gene TRBD1, 5 bases. Trimming pared 1 base from V and 2 bases from J, leaving 6 bases between. The CDR3 extends over 14 amino acids. CDR1 and CDR2 (germline): MDHEN, SYDVKM. CDR3 in amino acids: CASSLLGGNQPQHF. The CDR3 bases are TGTGCCAGCAGTTTATTAGGGGGCAATCAGCCCCAGCATTTT.

A single count supports this clonotype. The junction does not match germline at one end; this may be a read error. The V call is TRBV29-1, the J call TRBJ2-7, with D hard to call. The CDR3 is made up of 12 amino acids. Germline V gives CDR1 SQVTM, CDR2 ANQGSEA. CDR3 in DNA: TGCAGCGTCCAGCATGGGTCCTACGAACAGTACTTC. This gives the protein CSVQHGSYEQYF.

Details on this clonotype: Germline is not matched at one junction end, which may reflect a read error. V is TRBV11-3 and J is TRBJ2-7; D is possibly TRBD1 (5 bases). CDR1 and CDR2 (germline): SGHNT, YENEEA. The CDR3 is 16 residues long. The CDR3 loop reads CTSRLGSGAGFCEQYF. DNA for the CDR3: TGTACCAGCAGGTTAGGATCTGGGGCAGGGTTCTGCGAGCAGTACTTC.

Comments on this clonotype: The junction departs from germline at one end; a sequencing error may be responsible. The chain uses TRBV7-9 and TRBJ2-7; 8 bases match TRBD2. Germline assignment: CDR1 SEHNR and CDR2 FQNEAQ (reference sequence). The CDR3 sequence is 16 residues long. The DNA for the CDR3 is TGTGCCAGAAGCTCGTCCTATGGTAGCGGGAACCCCGAGCAGTACTTC. It specifies CARSSSYGSGNPEQYF.

On this clonotype itself: At one end the junction does not follow the germline gene, possibly because of a read error. The genes are TRBV6-2 or TRBV6-3 and TRBJ2-2, with D possibly being TRBD1 or TRBD2 (7 bases each). Germline-derived CDR1 and CDR2 are MNHEY and SVGEGT. The CDR3 runs to 19 residues. The CDR3 DNA follows: TGTGCCAGCGGGGACCCGGGGCTAGCGGACGCCTCGAACACAGGGGAGCTCGTTTTT. It encodes CASGDPGLADASNTGELVF.

Points on this clonotype: Given the absence of the conserved phenylalanine or tryptophan at the CDR3 end, a read error is likely. The J gene is TRBJ1-2, the V gene TRBV5-4; 8 nucleotides match TRBD1. This CDR3 contains 14 residues. J was trimmed by 6 bases and V by 4 bases; bases with no gene match: 8. The V gene's germline CDR1 is SGHNT and CDR2 YYREEE (reference sequence). The CDR3, as DNA: TGTGCCAGCAGCATGGACAGGGAACCCAATGGCTACACCTTA. Its protein is CASSMDREPNGYTL.

On this clonotype: One junction end does not reproduce the germline sequence, and a read error may be involved. The chain joins TRBV29-1 to TRBJ2-1, with D maybe TRBD2 (5 bases). Germline values: CDR1 SQVTM, CDR2 ANQGSEA. The CDR3 loop spans 12 amino acids. CDR3 sequence (DNA): TGTAGCGTTCCTATAGCTTTCAATGAGCAGTTCTTC. Amino acid sequence: CSVPIAFNEQFF.

This chain uses TRBV12-3 or TRBV12-4 with TRBJ2-3; D remains ambiguous. The CDR3 extends over 12 amino acids. Trimming left V 10 bases short and J 0 bases short, with 8 bases between. This chain's CDR3 is CAIGFSTDTQYF. CDR3 DNA: TGTGCCATCGGATTTAGCACAGATACGCAGTATTTT.

With regard to this clonotype: The conserved phenylalanine or tryptophan normally closing the CDR3 is absent here, so this likely arose from a read error. The V call is TRBV6-1, the J call TRBJ1-2, with D perhaps matching TRBD1 (5 bases). The CDR3 sequence is 14 residues long. Germline assignment: CDR1 MNHNS and CDR2 SASEGT. The CDR3 DNA follows: TGTGCTAGCAGTGAAATCGGGGGGTCCGTAGGCTACACCCTC. Protein product: CASSEIGGSVGYTL.

Comment on this clonotype: One junction end disagrees with the germline gene, perhaps due to a read error. The V and J genes are TRBV11-2 and TRBJ2-1; 9 positions agree with TRBD2. The V gene's germline CDR1 is SGHAT and CDR2 FQNNGV. The CDR3 extends over 15 amino acids. This CDR3 is CASTLESSGNHVQFF. Written as DNA, the CDR3 is TGTGCCAGCACCTTAGAATCTAGCGGGAATCATGTGCAATTCTTC.

Details on this clonotype: Since the CDR3 does not end with the conserved phenylalanine or tryptophan, this likely comes from a read error. J is TRBJ2-3 and V is TRBV6-6; possible D gene TRBD1, 5 bases. Germline V lookup: CDR1 MNHNY, CDR2 SVGAGI (reference sequence). With 11 bases removed from V and 3 bases from J, the gap between germline ends came to 18 bases. This CDR3 spans 14 amino acids. CDR3 coding DNA: TGTGCCGGTACCGAAGACAGTACTACAGATACGCAGTATCTT. Protein product: CAGTEDSTTDTQYL.

Remarks on this clonotype: It is unclear where the CDR3 begins or ends on the DNA, so no DNA is shown, and the CDR3 is as TCRdb lists it. The V gene is TRBV28, the J gene TRBJ2-7; TRBD1, as called in the table, went unchecked against the DNA. Germline loops: CDR1 MDHEN, CDR2 SYDVKM. Both ends counted, the CDR3 spans 15 residues. This CDR3 is CASGLVGQGNNEQYF.

With respect to this clonotype: This may come from a read error, since a much larger clone is one base off. The rearrangement joins TRBV20-1 to TRBJ2-1, with TRBD2 identical over 12 bases. Germline V CDR1 and CDR2: DFQATT, SNEGSKA (reference sequence). The CDR3 covers 11 residues. This CDR3 is CNATSGRFPFF. The CDR3 DNA reads as TGCAATGCTACTAGCGGGAGGTTTCCGTTCTTC.